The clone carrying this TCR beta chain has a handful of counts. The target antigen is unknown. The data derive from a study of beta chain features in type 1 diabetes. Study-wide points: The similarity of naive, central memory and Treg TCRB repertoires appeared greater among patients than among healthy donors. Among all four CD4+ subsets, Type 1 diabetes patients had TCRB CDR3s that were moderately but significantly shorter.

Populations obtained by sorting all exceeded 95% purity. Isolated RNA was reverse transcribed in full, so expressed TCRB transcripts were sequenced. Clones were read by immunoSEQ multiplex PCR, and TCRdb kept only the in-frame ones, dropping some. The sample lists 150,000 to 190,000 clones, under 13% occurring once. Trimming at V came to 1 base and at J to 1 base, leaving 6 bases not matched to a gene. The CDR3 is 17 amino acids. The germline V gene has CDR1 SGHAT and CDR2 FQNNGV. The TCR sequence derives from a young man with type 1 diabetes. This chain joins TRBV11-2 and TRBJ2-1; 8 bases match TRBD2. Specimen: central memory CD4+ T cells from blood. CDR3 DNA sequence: TGTGCCAGCAGCTTAGGCGGAGCGGGAGCATCCTACAATGAGCAGTTCTTC. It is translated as CASSLGGAGASYNEQFF.